The clone carrying this T cell receptor (beta chain) was found many times. Its target is unknown. This sample is part of a study of blood T cells in healthy people across ages. It was with a sample-barcoded 5' primer and a J-beta primer mix that a second PCR of about 7 to 12 cycles was run. Every cDNA was tagged by a template-switch adaptor with 12 random nucleotides. TCRdb used MiXCR to reprocess the 5' RACE reads, holding one entry per CDR3 protein. The sample has under 700,000 distinct CDR3 sequences; less than 25% are singletons. Study results and limitations: Naive and antigen-experienced cells could not be conclusively compared, given unsorted PBMCs.

Germline CDR1 reads MNHEY; CDR2 reads SVGEGT. CDR3 size: 11 residues. V was cut by 5 bases and J by 7 bases, with 8 bases left in between. This same sample was also taken into another study, of T cells of mothers and their children.

The V call is TRBV6-2 or TRBV6-3, the J call TRBJ2-5; D not resolved. This TCR was sampled from a boy aged 5-17 years in good health. The sample comprised blood. CDR3 nucleotide sequence: TGTGCCAGCAGTCCCTCCAGGACCCAGTACTTC. Its translation is CASSPSRTQYF.